This T cell receptor (beta chain) stems from a study of blood T cell repertoires in COVID-19. Whole-study context: Donors in the United States, Italy and Spain gave samples during acute or convalescent COVID-19.

This CDR3 comprises 14 residues. V dropped 1 base and J dropped 4 bases, with 11 bases sitting between them. CDR1 SGDLS and CDR2 YYNGEE come from the germline V gene. Clones were sequenced by immunoSEQ multiplex PCR, and TCRdb holds only the in-frame ones, with some missing. This sample has roughly 210,000 clones, with less than 90% found just once. The source is a man in his 70s with acute or convalescent COVID-19. Sequencing was performed on peripheral blood. The chain carries TRBV9 and TRBJ1-2; no definite D call. CDR3 sequence: CASSVTPDSYGYTF. As DNA, the CDR3 is TGTGCCAGCAGCGTAACCCCAGATTCCTATGGCTACACCTTC.